The clone carrying this TCR beta chain has a handful of counts. Antigen unknown. The CDR3 is made up of 16 amino acids. Germline CDR1 reads SQVTM; CDR2 reads ANQGSEA. Trimming left V 6 bases short and J 4 bases short, with 24 bases between. Of the isolated RNA, all was reverse transcribed, and so the sequenced material was expressed TCRB transcripts. Each sample of naive, central memory or regulatory T cells had, on average, around 3.5 million reads. Here immunoSEQ multiplex PCR was the method, and the copy in TCRdb shows in-frame clones only, minus some. This table holds 240,000 or so clones, about 30% found once. This record comes from a study of beta chain features in type 1 diabetes. Looking at the study overall: Age, gender, cell numbers and subset yield matched between patients and controls. Notes on the study in general: A potential influence of HLA type upon TCRB rearrangement remained unresolved herein.

The TCR sequence derives from a man aged 25-45 years in good health. Sequencing input: central memory CD4+ T cells from blood. J is TRBJ2-5 and V is TRBV29-1; maybe TRBD1 (6 bases). The CDR3 protein is CSVLTTGTNVRETQYF. CDR3 in DNA: TGCAGCGTACTCACTACCGGGACAAACGTCAGAGAGACCCAGTACTTC.